Only a few counts were recorded for the clone carrying this T cell receptor beta chain. The data derive from a study of identical twins. TCRdb analysed the 5' RACE reads with MiXCR anew, one entry per CDR3 protein. There are 450,000 to 600,000 distinct CDR3 sequences in the sample; 20% to 25% occur only once, and around 0.5% lies in the top ten. These data were likewise used in another study, on yellow fever vaccine responses in identical twins.

The source material was CD4+ T cells sorted from blood. The origin of this receptor is a woman aged 18-35 years in good health.

CDR3 in amino acids: CASSLGWGSGTTYNEQFF. The CDR3 nucleotides read TGTGCCAGCAGCTTAGGGTGGGGTAGCGGGACTACCTACAATGAGCAGTTCTTC. The chain is built from TRBV11-1 and TRBJ2-1; 8 positions agree with TRBD2. Trimming cost V 1 base and J 2 bases; bases outside gene matches: 10. The CDR3 sequence is 18 residues long. Germline V gene sequence: CDR1 SGHAT, CDR2 FQDESV (reference sequence).